One and the same sample provided the 7 T cell receptor beta chains below, sequenced in a study of T cells after yellow fever vaccination. From the 5' RACE reads, TCRdb called clonotypes with MiXCR, one entry per CDR3 protein. The sample has 450,000 to 550,000 distinct CDR3 sequences, less than 20% seen once. Sequencing was performed on PBMCs, taken 15 days after the yellow fever booster vaccination. These receptors were taken from a young man who received the YFV17D yellow fever vaccine.

Regarding this clonotype: A much larger clonotype is one base distant, so this may be a read error. This chain joins TRBV7-9 and TRBJ2-2, with a tentative D call TRBD1 (6 bases). The V gene's germline CDR1 is SEHNR and CDR2 FQNEAQ (reference sequence). V lost 10 bases to trimming and J lost 0 bases, with 9 bases between them. The CDR3 loop spans 13 amino acids. This CDR3 reads CATGTPNTGELFF. CDR3 in DNA: TGTGCCACCGGGACACCGAACACCGGGGAGCTGTTTTTT.

The gene calls are TRBV20-1 and TRBJ2-3; 10 bases are a match to TRBD1. Germline V CDR1 and CDR2: DFQATT, SNEGSKA (reference sequence). This CDR3 spans 17 amino acids. The V and J ends lost 0 bases and 6 bases, in that order; junction bases with no gene match: 12. The CDR3 reads CSARDLQGQGVDDTQYF. The CDR3 nucleotides read TGCAGTGCTAGAGATCTGCAAGGACAGGGGGTGGACGATACGCAGTATTTT.

Only a few counts were recorded for this clonotype. This chain joins TRBV14 and TRBJ2-5; no clear D gene. Trimming shortened V by 1 base and J by 7 bases, and 16 bases separated the two germline ends. The germline gives CDR1 SGHDN, CDR2 FVKESK. This CDR3 is 15 amino acids long. In DNA, the CDR3 is TGTGCCAGCAGCCAAGCGGCAATGGTGGTTGGGACCCAGTACTTC. It codes for CASSQAAMVVGTQYF.

This clonotype has just a few counts. The rearrangement joins TRBV2 to TRBJ2-7, with TRBD1 matching 12 bases. CDR3 size: 16 residues. The V gene end was trimmed by 6 bases and the J gene end by 6 bases; junction bases not matched to a gene: 12. Germline V lookup: CDR1 SNHLY, CDR2 FYNNEI. The CDR3 loop reads CASSPPKGQGAIEQYF. CDR3 nucleotides: TGTGCCAGCAGCCCTCCCAAGGGACAGGGGGCAATCGAGCAGTACTTC.

This clonotype was observed a few times. The rearrangement links TRBV13 to TRBJ2-5, with D maybe TRBD1 (6 bases). The germline CDR1 and CDR2 sequences are PRHDT and FYEKMQ (reference sequence). CDR3 length equals 14 residues. Trimming left V 5 bases short and J 3 bases short, with 13 bases between. CDR3 loop: CASSPRDKKETQYF. CDR3 DNA: TGTGCCAGCAGCCCTCGGGACAAGAAAGAGACCCAGTACTTC.

This clonotype was recorded at least ten times. The chain combines TRBV28 with TRBJ2-1, with 13 bases that match TRBD2. The CDR3 covers 15 residues. J gave up 6 bases and V 2 bases, and 1 base lay outside the gene matches. Germline V lookup: CDR1 MDHEN, CDR2 SYDVKM. Here the CDR3 reads CASSLGLAGANEQFF. Here the CDR3 DNA reads TGTGCCAGCAGTTTAGGACTAGCGGGAGCCAATGAGCAGTTCTTC.

The chain uses TRBV7-2 and TRBJ1-1; the D is unclear. The CDR3 length is 14 residues. V lost 2 bases to trimming and J lost 0 bases, with 7 bases between them. In germline, CDR1 is SGHTA, CDR2 FQGNSA. CDR3 in DNA: TGTGCCAGCAGCTTAAATAGAATGAACACTGAAGCTTTCTTT. Its protein is CASSLNRMNTEAFF.